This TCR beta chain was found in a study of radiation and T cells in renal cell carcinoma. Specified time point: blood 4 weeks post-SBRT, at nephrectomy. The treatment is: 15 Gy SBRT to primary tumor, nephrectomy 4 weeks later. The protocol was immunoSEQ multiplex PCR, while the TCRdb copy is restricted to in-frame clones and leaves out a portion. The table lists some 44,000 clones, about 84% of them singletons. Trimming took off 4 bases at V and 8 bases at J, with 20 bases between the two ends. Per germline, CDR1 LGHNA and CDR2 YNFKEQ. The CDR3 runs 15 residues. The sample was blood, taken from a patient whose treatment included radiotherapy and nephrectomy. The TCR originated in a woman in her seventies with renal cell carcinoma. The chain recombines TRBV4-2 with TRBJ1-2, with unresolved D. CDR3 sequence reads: CASSPETSWQYGYTF. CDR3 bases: TGTGCCAGCAGCCCGGAGACATCTTGGCAGTACGGCTACACCTTC.